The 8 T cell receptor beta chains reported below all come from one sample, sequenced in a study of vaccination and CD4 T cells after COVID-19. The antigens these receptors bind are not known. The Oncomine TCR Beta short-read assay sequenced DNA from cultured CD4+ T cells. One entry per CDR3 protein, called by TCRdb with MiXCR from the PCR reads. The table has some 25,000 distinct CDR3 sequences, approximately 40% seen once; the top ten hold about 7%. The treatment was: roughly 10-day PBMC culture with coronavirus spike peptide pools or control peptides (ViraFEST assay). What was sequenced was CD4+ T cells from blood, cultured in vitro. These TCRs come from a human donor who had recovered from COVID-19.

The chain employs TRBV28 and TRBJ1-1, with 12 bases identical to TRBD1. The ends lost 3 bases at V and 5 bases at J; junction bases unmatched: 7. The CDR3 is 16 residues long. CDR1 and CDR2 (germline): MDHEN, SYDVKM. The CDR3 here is CASSFSGTGGRTEAFF. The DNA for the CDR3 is TGTGCCAGCAGTTTTTCCGGGACAGGGGGCCGTACTGAAGCTTTCTTT.

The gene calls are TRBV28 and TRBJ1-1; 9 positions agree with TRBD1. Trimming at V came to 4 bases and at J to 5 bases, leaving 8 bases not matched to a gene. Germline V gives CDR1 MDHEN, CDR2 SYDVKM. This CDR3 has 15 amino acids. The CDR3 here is CASSSSGTGRTEAFF. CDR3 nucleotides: TGTGCCAGCAGTTCCTCCGGGACAGGGAGAACTGAAGCTTTCTTT.

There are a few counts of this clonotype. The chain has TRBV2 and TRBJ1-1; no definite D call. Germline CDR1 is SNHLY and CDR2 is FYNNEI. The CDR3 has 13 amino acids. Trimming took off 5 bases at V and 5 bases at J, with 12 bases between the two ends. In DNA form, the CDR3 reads TGTGCCAGCAGTCCCCGCGAGAGAACTGAAGCTTTCTTT. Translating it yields CASSPRERTEAFF.

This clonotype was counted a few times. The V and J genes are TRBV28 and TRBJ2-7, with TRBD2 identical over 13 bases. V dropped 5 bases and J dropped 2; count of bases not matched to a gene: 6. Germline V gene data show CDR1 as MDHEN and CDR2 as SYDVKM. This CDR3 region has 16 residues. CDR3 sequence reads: CASSMGTSGTPYEQYF. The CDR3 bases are TGTGCCAGCAGTATGGGGACTAGCGGGACCCCCTACGAGCAGTACTTC.

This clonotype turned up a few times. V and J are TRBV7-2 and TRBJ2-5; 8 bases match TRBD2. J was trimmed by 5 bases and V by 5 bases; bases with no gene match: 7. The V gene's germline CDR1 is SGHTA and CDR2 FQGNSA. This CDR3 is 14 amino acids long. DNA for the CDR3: TGTGCCAGCAGCCAGGGACTAGGGGTGGAGACCCAGTACTTC. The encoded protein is CASSQGLGVETQYF.

CDR3 DNA: TGCAGTTTAGGAGACAGGTTACAAGAGACCCAGTACTTC. Its translation: CSLGDRLQETQYF. This chain joins TRBV20-1 and TRBJ2-5; D might be TRBD1 (6 bases). Germline V gene data show CDR1 as DFQATT and CDR2 as SNEGSKA (reference sequence). The CDR3 spans 13 residues. V dropped 8 bases and J dropped 2 bases, with 15 bases sitting between them.

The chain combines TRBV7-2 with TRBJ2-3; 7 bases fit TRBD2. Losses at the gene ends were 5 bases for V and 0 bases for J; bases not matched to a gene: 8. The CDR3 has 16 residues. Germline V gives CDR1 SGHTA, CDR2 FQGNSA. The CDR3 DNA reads TGTGCCAGCAGCATGACTAGCAGGACTAGCACAGATACGCAGTATTTT. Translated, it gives CASSMTSRTSTDTQYF.

The chain's CDR3 is CASSLGGQRTYGYTF. CDR3 nucleotide sequence: TGTGCCAGTAGTTTGGGGGGACAGCGGACCTATGGCTACACCTTC. This chain uses TRBV19 with TRBJ1-2; the match to TRBD1 covers 7 bases. The V gene end was trimmed by 5 bases and the J gene end by 4 bases; junction bases not matched to a gene: 10. The CDR3 contains 15 residues. Germline assignment: CDR1 LNHDA and CDR2 SQIVND (reference sequence).